The 6 T cell receptor beta chains in this list originate from one sample, sequenced in a study of blood T cell repertoires in COVID-19. The assay was immunoSEQ multiplex PCR, and TCRdb's table has in-frame clones only and misses some. The profile shows 250,000 to 400,000 clones, 80% to 90% of them singletons. The sample was PBMCs or T cells enriched from blood (not recorded which). The receptors stem from a woman in her twenties or thirties who had recovered from COVID-19.

This chain joins TRBV5-6 and TRBJ1-2; D may be TRBD1 (6 bases). CDR1 is SGHDT, CDR2 YYEEEE, per germline. The V gene lost 5 bases and the J gene lost 8 bases, with 19 bases spanning the gap. CDR3 length: 14 amino acids. The chain's CDR3 is CASRGDTASGGYTF. In DNA form, the CDR3 reads TGTGCCAGCAGAGGGGACACCGCCTCAGGGGGCTACACCTTC.

The genes are TRBV19 and TRBJ1-5, with D maybe TRBD1 (6 bases). CDR3 size: 14 residues. CDR1 is LNHDA and CDR2 is SQIVND in the germline V gene (reference sequence). Trimming pared 4 bases from V and 4 bases from J, leaving 11 bases between. CDR3 loop: CASSTPGTNQPQHF. DNA of the CDR3: TGTGCCAGTAGTACACCCGGGACAAATCAGCCCCAGCATTTT.

The rearrangement uses TRBV7-2 and TRBJ2-7; 9 positions match TRBD1. The germline V gene has CDR1 SGHTA and CDR2 FQGNSA. The CDR3 runs 15 residues. Unmatched junction bases numbered 5, after V lost 1 base and J lost 4 bases. The CDR3 loop reads CASSLVPGQGYEQYF. The DNA for the CDR3 is TGTGCCAGCAGCTTAGTTCCAGGACAGGGGTACGAGCAGTACTTC.

The chain couples TRBV28 to TRBJ1-6, with unresolved D. Between the trimmed V and J ends, which lost 7 bases and 3 bases, there was a span of 16 bases. Germline lookup yields CDR1 MDHEN and CDR2 SYDVKM. The CDR3 contains 16 residues. CDR3 bases: TGTGCCAGCACCCGGAGGCAAGATCTCTATAATTCACCCCTCCACTTT. Its translation is CASTRRQDLYNSPLHF.

DNA of the CDR3: TGTGCCAGCAGGGACGGGGGAGCTGGAAACACCATATATTTT. Translating it yields CASRDGGAGNTIYF. The chain joins TRBV27 to TRBJ1-3; D is perhaps TRBD1 (5 bases). Germline CDR1 MNHEY, CDR2 SMNVEV (reference sequence). CDR3 length equals 14 residues. V lost 6 bases and J 2 bases, leaving 11 bases between the germline ends.

The chain is built from TRBV28 and TRBJ1-1; D not resolved. Trimming pared 5 bases from V and 0 bases from J, leaving 19 bases between. The germline V gene has CDR1 MDHEN and CDR2 SYDVKM. CDR3 length: 17 amino acids. The CDR3 bases are TGTGCCAGCAGTCCCTACCGGACTGAATTTATGAACACTGAAGCTTTCTTT. This translates into CASSPYRTEFMNTEAFF.